Below, one T cell receptor (beta chain) is given with its context. Repertoires were generated with immunoSEQ multiplex PCR, while TCRdb's copy carries only in-frame clones and drops some. The data show some 390,000 clones, roughly 86% seen once. V lost 6 bases to trimming and J lost 2 bases; unmatched junction nucleotides: 4. Looked up from germline, CDR1 is SQVTM and CDR2 is ANQGSEA. This CDR3 has 14 amino acids. This entry comes from a study of blood T cell repertoires in COVID-19. Across 24 US areas, participants ranged in age from about 18 to 90 years. Participants' reported clinical history set cohort assignment. Cohort 3 recovery required two negative PCRs, clearance, or symptom resolution.

J is TRBJ2-7 and V is TRBV29-1, with 13 bases identical to TRBD2. The specimen was PBMCs or T cells enriched from blood (not recorded which). The clonotype originates from a woman aged 30 to 39 who had recovered from COVID-19. The CDR3 DNA follows: TGCAGCGTCGCTACTAGCGGGAGGGCCTACGAGCAGTACTTC. It yields the protein CSVATSGRAYEQYF.